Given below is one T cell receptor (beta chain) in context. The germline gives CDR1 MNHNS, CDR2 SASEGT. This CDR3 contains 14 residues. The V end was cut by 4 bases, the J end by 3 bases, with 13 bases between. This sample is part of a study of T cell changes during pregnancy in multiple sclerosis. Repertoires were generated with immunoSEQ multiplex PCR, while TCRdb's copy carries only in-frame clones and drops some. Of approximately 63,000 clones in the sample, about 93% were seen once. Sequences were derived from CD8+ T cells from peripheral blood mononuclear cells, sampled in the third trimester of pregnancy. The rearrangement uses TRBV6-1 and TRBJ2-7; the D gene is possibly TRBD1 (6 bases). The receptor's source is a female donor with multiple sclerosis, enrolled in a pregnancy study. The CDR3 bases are TGTGCCAGCAGTGGTTACAGGGAAAGCTACGAGCAGTACTTC. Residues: CASSGYRESYEQYF.